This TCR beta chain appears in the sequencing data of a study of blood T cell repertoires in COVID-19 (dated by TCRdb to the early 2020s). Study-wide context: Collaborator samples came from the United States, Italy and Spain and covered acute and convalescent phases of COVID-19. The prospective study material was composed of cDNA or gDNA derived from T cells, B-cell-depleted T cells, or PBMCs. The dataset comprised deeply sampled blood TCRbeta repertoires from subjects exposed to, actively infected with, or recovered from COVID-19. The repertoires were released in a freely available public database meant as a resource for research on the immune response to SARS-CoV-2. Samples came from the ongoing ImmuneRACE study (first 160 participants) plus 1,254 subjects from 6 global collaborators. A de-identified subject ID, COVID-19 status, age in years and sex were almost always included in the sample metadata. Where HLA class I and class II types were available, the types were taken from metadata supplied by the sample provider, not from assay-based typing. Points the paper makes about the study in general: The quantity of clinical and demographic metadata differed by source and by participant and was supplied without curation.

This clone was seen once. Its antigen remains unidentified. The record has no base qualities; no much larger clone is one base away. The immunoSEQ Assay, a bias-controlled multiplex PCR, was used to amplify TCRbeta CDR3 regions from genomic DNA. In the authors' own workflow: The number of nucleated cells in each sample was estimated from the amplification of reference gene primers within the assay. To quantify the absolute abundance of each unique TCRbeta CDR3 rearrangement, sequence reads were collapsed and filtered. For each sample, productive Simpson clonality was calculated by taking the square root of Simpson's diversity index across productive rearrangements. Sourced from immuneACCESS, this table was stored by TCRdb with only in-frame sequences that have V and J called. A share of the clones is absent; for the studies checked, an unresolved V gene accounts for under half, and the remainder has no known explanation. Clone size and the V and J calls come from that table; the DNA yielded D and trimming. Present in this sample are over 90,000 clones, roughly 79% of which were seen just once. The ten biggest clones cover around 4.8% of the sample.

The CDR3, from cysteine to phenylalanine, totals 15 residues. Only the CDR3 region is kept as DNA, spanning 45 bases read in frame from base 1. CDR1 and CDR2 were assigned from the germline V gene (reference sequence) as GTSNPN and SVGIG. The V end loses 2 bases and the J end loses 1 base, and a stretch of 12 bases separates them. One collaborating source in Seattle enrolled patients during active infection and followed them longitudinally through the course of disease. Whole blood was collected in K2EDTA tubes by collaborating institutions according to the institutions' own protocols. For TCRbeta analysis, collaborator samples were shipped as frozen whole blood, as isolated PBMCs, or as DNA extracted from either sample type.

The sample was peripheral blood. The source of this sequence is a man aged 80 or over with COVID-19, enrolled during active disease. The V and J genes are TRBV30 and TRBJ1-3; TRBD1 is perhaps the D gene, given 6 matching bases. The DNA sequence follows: TGTGCCTGGAGTTGGGGGGGGGCTTCTGGAAACACCATATATTTT. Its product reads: CAWSWGGASGNTIYF.